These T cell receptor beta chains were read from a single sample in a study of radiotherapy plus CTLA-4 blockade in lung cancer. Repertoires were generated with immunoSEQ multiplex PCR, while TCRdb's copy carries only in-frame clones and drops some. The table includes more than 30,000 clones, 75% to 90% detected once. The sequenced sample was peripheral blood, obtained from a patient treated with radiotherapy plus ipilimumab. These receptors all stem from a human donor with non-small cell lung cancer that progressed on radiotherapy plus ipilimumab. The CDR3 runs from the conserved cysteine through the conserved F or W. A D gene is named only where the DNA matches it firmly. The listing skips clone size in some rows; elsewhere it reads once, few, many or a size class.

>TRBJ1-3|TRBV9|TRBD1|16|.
TGTGCCAGCAGCGAGAGTACAGGGGTGACTGGAAACACCATATATTTT
CASSESTGVTGNTIYF
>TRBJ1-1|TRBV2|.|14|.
TGTGCCAGCAGTGAAGTGAGTGCATACCTCGAAGCTTTCTTT
CASSEVSAYLEAFF
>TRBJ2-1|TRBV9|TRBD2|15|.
TGTGCCAGCAGCGTAGTGTACGGGGGGGCCAATGAGCAGTTCTTC
CASSVVYGGANEQFF
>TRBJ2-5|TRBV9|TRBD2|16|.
TGTGCCAGCAGCGTAGGGGGCGGGGGGGCCGGAGAGACCCAGTACTTC
CASSVGGGGAGETQYF
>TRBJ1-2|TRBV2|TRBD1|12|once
TGTGCCAGCAGTGAAACAGGGGGTGGCTACACCTTC
CASSETGGGYTF
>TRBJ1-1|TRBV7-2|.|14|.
TGTGCCAGCAGCCAGGGACACCAGAACACTGAAGCTTTCTTT
CASSQGHQNTEAFF
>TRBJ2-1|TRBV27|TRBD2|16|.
TGTGCCAGCAGTTTGACTAGCGGGGGGCAAAGGAATGAGCAGTTCTTC
CASSLTSGGQRNEQFF
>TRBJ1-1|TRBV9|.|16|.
TGTGCCAGCAGCGTAGGAGGAGGGGGGGCGAACACTGAAGCTTTCTTT
CASSVGGGGANTEAFF
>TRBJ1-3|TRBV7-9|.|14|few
TGTGCCAGCGACTCCTCGAACTCTGGAAACACCATATATTTT
CASDSSNSGNTIYF
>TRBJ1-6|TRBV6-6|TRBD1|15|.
TGTGCCAGCATCTCCCGAGGGACAGCCGTATATCCCCTCCACTTT
CASISRGTAVYPLHF